A selection of T cell receptor beta chains follows, all from one sample in a study of Ad26.COV2.S vaccination and SARS-CoV-2 variants. Produced via immunoSEQ multiplex PCR; TCRdb's table is partial and in-frame only. There are about 500,000 clones in the sample; 89% occur only once, and 1.5% to 2% lies in the top ten. Here the sequenced sample was peripheral blood, taken in a trial of Ad26.COV2.S vaccine versus placebo. The receptors derive from a person aged 18-65 years who received the Ad26.COV2.S COVID-19 vaccine or a placebo. CDR3s include the opening cysteine and the closing phenylalanine or tryptophan. A D gene is named only where the DNA matches it firmly. Rows give clone size only sometimes, using once, few, many, or a class for an expanded clone.

>NA|TRBJ1-1|NA|TRBV6-5
CASSYFRGGIREAFF
TGTGCCAGCAGTTACTTTAGGGGGGGTATTAGAGAAGCTTTCTTT
>NA|TRBJ1-2|NA|TRBV5-6
CASSATGYGYTF
TGTGCCAGCAGCGCAACAGGGTACGGCTACACCTTC
>NA|TRBJ1-2|NA|TRBV6-2/TRBV6-3
CASSRDGANYGYTF
TGTGCCAGCAGCCGGGACGGAGCTAACTATGGCTACACCTTC
>NA|TRBJ1-1|NA|TRBV7-9
CASSSGPKNTEAFF
TGTGCCAGCAGCTCGGGACCGAAGAACACTGAAGCTTTCTTT
>NA|TRBJ1-5|NA|TRBV10-2
CASSDYSNQPQHF
TGCGCCAGCAGTGATTATAGCAATCAGCCCCAGCATTTT
>NA|TRBJ2-1|once|TRBV7-9
CASSLTEAANEQFF
TGTGCCAGCAGCCTAACTGAGGCAGCGAATGAGCAGTTCTTC
>TRBD1|TRBJ1-2|NA|TRBV4-1
CASSQLHRGSSYGYTF
TGCGCCAGCAGCCAACTTCACAGGGGCAGCTCCTATGGCTACACCTTC
>TRBD1|TRBJ1-4|NA|TRBV29-1
CSARTGADEKLFF
TGCAGCGCTAGGACAGGGGCTGATGAAAAACTGTTTTTT
>NA|TRBJ1-2|NA|TRBV19
CASSTLTAYGYTF
TGTGCCAGTAGTACGTTGACCGCCTATGGCTACACCTTC
>NA|TRBJ1-3|NA|TRBV7-9
CASSGGTISGNTIYF
TGTGCCAGCAGCGGAGGGACAATCTCTGGAAACACCATATATTTT